This T cell receptor (beta chain) was retrieved from a study of tumor-infiltrating lymphocytes in primary liver carcinoma. Turning to the study itself: Productive TCRbeta read counts per sample ran from roughly 3.6 to 7.1 million and were similar across tissue types.

Reverse transcription of around 500 ng total RNA with a constant-region primer produced TCR beta cDNA. ARM-PCR, slightly modified, supplied the TCR beta libraries through three nested multiplex PCR rounds. Researchers ran the first two PCR rounds for approximately 10 cycles each with TRBV1-TRBV30 forward primers and a C-beta reverse primer. TCRdb re-derived calls from the multiplex PCR reads in MiXCR, one entry per CDR3 protein. The sample lists some 190,000 distinct CDR3 sequences, roughly 60% seen once, with roughly 76% in the top ten. Broader study findings: The study found tumor-adjacent and tumor-blood pairs overlapped less than tumor region pairs.

Looked up from germline, CDR1 is SGHDT and CDR2 is YYEEEE. This CDR3 is built from 14 residues. The V gene lost 4 bases and the J gene lost 4 bases, with 15 bases spanning the gap. Extraction also yielded germline DNA, while blood RNA was obtained from unsorted whole blood. Before surgery, approximately 4 milliliters of EDTA blood were taken. This clonotype was counted a few times. Antigen: not known. The chain is built from TRBV5-6 and TRBJ2-7; D is perhaps TRBD2 (6 bases). This clonotype was obtained from a middle-aged man with primary liver carcinoma and hepatitis B virus infection. The sequencing input was peripheral blood. The CDR3 here is CASSRGAGWYEQYF. CDR3 DNA: TGTGCCAGCAGCCGAGGGGCGGGATGGTACGAGCAGTACTTC.